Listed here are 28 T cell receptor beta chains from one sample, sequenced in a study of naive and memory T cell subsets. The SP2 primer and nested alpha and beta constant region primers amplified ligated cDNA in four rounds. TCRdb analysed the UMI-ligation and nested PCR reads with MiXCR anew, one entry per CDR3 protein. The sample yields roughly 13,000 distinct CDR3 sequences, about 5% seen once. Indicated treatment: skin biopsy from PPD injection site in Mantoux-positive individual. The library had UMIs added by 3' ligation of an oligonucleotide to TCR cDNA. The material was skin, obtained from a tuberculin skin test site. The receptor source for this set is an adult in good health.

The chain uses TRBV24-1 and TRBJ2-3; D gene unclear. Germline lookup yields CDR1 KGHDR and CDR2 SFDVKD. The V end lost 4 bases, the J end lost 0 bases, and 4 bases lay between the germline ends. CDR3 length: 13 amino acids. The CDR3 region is CATSETSTDTQYF. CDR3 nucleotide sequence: TGTGCCACCAGTGAGACGAGCACAGATACGCAGTATTTT.

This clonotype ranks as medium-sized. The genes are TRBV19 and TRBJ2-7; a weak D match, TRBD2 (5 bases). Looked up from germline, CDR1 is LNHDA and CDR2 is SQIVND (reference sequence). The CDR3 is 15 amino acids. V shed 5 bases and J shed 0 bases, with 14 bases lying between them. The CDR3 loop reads CASSSLEGVSYEQYF. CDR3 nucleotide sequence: TGTGCCAGTAGTTCCCTCGAGGGAGTCTCCTACGAGCAGTACTTC.

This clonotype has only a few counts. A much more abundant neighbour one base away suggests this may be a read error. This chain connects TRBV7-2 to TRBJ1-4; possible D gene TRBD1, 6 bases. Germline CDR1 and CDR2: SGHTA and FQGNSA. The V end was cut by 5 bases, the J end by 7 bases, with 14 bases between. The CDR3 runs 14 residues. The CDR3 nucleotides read TGTGCCAGCAGCCTAGGGGGGGCCGTTGAAAAACTGTTTTTT. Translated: CASSLGGAVEKLFF.

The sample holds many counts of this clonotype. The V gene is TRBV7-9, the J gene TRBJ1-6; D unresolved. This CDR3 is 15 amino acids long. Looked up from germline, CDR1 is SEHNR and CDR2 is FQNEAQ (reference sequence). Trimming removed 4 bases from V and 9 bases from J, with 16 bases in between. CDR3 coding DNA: TGTGCCAGCAGCTCCTGGATGGGGTTGGTTTCACCCCTCCACTTT. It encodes CASSSWMGLVSPLHF. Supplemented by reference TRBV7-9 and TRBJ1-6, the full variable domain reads DTGVSQNPRHKITKRGQNVTFRCDPISEHNRLYWYRQTLGQGPEFLTYFQNEAQLEKSRLLSDRFSAERPKGSFSTLEIQRTEQGDSAMYLCASSSWMGLVSPLHFGNGTRLTVT.

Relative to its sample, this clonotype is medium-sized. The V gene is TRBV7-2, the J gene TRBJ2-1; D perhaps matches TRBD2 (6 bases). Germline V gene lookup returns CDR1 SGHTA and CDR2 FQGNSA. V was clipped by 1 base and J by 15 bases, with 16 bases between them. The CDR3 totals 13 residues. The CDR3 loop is CASSLVGGGMWFF. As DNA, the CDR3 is TGTGCCAGCAGCTTAGTGGGGGGAGGTATGTGGTTCTTC.

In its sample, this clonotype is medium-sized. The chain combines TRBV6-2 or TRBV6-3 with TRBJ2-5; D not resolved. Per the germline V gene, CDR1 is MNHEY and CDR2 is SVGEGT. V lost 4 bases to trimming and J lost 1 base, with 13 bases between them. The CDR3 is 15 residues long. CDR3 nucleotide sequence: TGTGCCAGCAGTTTGCTGGACCGACTCCAAGAGACCCAGTACTTC. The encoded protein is CASSLLDRLQETQYF.

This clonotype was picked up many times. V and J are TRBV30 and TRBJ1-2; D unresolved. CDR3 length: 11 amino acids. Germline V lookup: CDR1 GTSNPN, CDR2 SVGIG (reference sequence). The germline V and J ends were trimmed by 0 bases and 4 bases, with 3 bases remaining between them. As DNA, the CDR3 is TGTGCCTGGAGTGTGGCCTATGGCTACACCTTC. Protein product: CAWSVAYGYTF.

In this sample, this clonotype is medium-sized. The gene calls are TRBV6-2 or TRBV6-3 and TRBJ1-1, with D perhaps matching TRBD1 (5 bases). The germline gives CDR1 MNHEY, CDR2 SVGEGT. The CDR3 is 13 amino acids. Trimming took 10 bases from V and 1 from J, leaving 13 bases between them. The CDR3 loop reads CATGQHKNTEAFF. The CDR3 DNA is TGTGCCACCGGACAACACAAGAACACTGAAGCTTTCTTT.

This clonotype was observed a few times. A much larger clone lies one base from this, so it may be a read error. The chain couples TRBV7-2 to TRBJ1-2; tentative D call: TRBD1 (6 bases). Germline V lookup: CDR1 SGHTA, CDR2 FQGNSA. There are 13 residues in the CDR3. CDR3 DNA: TGTGCCAGCAGCCTCGACAGGCTCTATGGCGACACCTTC. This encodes CASSLDRLYGDTF.

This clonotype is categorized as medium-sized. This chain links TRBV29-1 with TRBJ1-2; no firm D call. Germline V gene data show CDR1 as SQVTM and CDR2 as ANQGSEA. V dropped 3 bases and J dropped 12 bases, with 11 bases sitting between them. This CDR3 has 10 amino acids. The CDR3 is CSVDGHVDTF. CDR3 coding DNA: TGCAGCGTTGACGGGCACGTGGACACCTTC.

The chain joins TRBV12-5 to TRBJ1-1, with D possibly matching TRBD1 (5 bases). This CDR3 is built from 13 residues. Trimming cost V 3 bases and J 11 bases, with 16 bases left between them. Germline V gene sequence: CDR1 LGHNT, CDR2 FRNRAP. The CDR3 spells CASGFAGTRPAFF. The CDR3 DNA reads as TGTGCTAGTGGTTTTGCAGGGACGAGACCTGCTTTCTTT. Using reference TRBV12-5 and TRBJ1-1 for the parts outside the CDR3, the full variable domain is DARVTQTPRHKVTEMGQEVTMRCQPILGHNTVFWYRQTMMQGLELLAYFRNRAPLDDSGMPKDRFSAEMPDATLATLKIQPSEPRDSAVYFCASGFAGTRPAFFGQGTRLTVV.

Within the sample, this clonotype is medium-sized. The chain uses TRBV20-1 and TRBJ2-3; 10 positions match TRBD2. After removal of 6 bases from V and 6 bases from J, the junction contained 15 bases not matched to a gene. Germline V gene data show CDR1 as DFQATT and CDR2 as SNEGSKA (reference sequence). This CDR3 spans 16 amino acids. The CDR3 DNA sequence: TGCAGTGCCGTACAGGGGTCTAGCGGGGGACAGGATACGCAGTATTTT. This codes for CSAVQGSSGGQDTQYF.

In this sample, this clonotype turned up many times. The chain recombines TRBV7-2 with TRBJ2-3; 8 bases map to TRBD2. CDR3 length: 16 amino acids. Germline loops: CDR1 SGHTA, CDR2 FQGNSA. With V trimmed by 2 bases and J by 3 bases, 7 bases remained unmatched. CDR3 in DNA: TGTGCCAGCAGCTTACCCTTGGGCGGGGGGACAGATACGCAGTATTTT. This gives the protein CASSLPLGGGTDTQYF.

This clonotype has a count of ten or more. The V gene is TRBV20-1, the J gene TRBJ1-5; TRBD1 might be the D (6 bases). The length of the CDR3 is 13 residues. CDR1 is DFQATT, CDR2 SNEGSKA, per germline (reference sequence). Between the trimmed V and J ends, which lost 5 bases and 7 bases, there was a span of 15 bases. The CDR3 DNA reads TGCAGTGCTTGGCAGGGGAATGGGCAGCCCCAGCATTTT. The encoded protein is CSAWQGNGQPQHF.

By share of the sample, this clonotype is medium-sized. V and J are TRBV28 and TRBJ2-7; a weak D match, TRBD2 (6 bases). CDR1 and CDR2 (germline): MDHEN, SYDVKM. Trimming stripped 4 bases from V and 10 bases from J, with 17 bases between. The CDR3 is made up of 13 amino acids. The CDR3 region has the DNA TGTGCCAGCAGTTCCGACCGGGCCGGGGGACAGTACTTC. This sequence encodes CASSSDRAGGQYF.

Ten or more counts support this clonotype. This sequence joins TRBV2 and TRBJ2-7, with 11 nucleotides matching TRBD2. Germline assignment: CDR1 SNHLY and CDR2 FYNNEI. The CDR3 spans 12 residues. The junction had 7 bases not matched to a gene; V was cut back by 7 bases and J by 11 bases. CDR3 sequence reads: CASMTSGVKKYF. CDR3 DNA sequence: TGTGCCAGCATGACTAGCGGGGTAAAAAAGTACTTC.

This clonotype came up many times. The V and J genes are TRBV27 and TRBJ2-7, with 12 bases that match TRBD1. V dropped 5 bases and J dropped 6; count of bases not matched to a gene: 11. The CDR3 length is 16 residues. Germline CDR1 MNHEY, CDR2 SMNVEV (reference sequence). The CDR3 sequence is CASSPTRDRGLTEQYF. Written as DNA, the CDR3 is TGTGCCAGCAGTCCGACCCGGGACAGGGGGCTCACCGAGCAGTACTTC.

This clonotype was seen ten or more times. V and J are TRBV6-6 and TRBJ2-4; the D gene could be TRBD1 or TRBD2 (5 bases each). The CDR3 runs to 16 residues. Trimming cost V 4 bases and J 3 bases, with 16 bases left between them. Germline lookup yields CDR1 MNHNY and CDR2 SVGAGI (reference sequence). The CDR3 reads CASSSTGLRGKNIQYF. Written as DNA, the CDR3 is TGTGCCAGCAGTTCTACAGGCCTGAGGGGCAAAAACATTCAGTACTTC.

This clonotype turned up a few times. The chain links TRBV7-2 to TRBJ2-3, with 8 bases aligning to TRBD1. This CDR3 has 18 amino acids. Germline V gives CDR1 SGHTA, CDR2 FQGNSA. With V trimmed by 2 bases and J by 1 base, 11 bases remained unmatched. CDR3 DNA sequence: TGTGCCAGCAGCTTAAGACGGGGATCAGGGGGCTGCACAGATACGCAGTATTTT. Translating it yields CASSLRRGSGGCTDTQYF.

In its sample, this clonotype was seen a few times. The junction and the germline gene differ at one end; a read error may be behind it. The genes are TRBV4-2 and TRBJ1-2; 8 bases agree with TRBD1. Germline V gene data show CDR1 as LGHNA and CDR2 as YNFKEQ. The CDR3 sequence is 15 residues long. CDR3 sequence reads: CASSLQGGTGYGDTF. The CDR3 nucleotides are TGTGCCAGCAGCCTCCAGGGGGGGACAGGCTATGGCGACACCTTC.

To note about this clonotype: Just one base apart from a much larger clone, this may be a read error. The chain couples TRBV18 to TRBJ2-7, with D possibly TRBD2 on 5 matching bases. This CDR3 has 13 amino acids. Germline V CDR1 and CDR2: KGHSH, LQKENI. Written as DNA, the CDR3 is TGTGCCAGCTCACCAGCGGCAGACTACGAGCAGTGCTTC. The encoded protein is CASSPAADYEQCF.

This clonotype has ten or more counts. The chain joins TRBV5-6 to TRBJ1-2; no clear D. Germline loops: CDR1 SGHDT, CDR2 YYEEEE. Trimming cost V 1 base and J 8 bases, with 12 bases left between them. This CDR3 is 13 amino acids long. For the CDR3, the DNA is TGTGCCAGCAGCTTGATGGGGTCCGGAGGCTACACCTTC. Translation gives CASSLMGSGGYTF.

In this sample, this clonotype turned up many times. The CDR3 loop is CASSLTSGGGPETQYF. In DNA, the CDR3 is TGTGCCAGCAGCTTGACTAGCGGGGGGGGTCCAGAGACCCAGTACTTC. The chain uses TRBV7-2 and TRBJ2-5, with TRBD2 identical over 14 bases. V shed 3 bases and J 4 bases; nucleotides not matched to a gene: 4. There are 16 residues in the CDR3. Germline loops: CDR1 SGHTA, CDR2 FQGNSA.

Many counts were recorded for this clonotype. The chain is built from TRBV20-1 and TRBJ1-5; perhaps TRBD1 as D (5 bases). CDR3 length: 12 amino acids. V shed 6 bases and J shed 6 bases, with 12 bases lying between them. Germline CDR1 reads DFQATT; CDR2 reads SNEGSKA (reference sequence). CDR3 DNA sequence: TGCAGTGCAGGGGTCTCGGGTCAGCCCCAGCATTTT. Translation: CSAGVSGQPQHF.

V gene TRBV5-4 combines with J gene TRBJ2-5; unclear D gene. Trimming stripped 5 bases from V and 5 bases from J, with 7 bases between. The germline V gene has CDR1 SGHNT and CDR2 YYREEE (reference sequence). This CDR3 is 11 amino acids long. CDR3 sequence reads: CASRNGETQYF. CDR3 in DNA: TGTGCCAGCAGAAACGGGGAGACCCAGTACTTC.

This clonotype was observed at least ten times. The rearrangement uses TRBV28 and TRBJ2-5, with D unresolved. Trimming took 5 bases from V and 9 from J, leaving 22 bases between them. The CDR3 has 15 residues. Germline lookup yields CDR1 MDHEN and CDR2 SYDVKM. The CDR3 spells CASSPLTGAVGPQYF. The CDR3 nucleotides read TGTGCCAGCAGTCCCCTCACGGGCGCGGTGGGCCCCCAGTACTTC. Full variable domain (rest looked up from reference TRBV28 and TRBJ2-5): DVKVTQSSRYLVKRTGEKVFLECVQDMDHENMFWYRQDPGLGLRLIYFSYDVKMKEKGDIPEGYSVSREKKERFSLILESASTNQTSMYLCASSPLTGAVGPQYFGPGTRLLVL.

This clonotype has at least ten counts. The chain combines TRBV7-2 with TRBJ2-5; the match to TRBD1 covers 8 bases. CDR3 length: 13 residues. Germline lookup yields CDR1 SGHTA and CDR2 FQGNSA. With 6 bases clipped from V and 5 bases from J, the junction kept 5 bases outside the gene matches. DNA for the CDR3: TGTGCCAGCAGGAAGACAGGGGATGAGACCCAGTACTTC. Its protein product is CASRKTGDETQYF.

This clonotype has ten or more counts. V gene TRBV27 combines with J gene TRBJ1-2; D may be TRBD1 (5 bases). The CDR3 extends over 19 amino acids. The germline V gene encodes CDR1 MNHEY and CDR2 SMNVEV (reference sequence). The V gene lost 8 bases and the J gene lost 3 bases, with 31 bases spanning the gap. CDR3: CASGLMGGRIPDAYYGYTF. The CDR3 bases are TGTGCCAGCGGTCTAATGGGGGGTCGAATCCCCGACGCTTACTATGGCTACACCTTC.